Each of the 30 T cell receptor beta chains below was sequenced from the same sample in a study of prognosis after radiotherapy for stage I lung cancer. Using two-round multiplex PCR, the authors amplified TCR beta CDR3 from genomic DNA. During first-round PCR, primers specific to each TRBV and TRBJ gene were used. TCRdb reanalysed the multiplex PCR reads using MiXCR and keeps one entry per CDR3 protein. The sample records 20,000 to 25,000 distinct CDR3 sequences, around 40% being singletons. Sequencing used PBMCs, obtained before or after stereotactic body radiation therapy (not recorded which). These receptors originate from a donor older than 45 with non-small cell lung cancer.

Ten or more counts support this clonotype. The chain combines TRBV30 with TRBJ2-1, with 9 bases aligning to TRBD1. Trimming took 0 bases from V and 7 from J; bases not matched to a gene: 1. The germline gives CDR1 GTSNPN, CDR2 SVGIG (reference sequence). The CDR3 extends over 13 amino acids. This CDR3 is CAWSVGTGNEQFF. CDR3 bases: TGTGCCTGGAGTGTAGGGACAGGGAATGAGCAGTTCTTC.

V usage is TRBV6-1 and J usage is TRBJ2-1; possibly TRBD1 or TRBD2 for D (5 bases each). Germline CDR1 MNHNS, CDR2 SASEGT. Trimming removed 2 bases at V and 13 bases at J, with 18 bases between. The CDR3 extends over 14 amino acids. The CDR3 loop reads CASSERGLSDYQFF. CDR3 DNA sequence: TGTGCCAGCAGTGAAAGGGGTCTTAGCGATTATCAGTTCTTC.

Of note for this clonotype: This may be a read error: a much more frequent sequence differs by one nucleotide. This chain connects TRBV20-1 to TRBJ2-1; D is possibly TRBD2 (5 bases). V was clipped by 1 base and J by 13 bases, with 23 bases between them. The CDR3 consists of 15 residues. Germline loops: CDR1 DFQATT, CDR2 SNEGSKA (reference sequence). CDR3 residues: CSARAEGSVLETQFF. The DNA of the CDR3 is TGCAGTGCTAGAGCGGAAGGGAGCGTACTGGAGACCCAGTTCTTC.

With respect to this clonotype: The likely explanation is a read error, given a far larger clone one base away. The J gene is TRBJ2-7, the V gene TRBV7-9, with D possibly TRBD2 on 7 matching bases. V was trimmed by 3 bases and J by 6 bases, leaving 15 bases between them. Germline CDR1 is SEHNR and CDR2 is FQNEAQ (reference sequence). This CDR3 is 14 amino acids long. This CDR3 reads CASSLVGGRFEQYF. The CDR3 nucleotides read TGTGCCAGCAGCTTGGTGGGGGGGCGCTTCGAGCAGTACTTC.

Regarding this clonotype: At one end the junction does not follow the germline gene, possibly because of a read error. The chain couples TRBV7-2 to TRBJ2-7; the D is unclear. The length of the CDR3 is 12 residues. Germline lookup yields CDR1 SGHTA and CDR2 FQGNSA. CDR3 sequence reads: CASSLGLSEQYF. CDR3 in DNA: TGTGCCAGTAGCTTAGGTCTGAGCGAGCAGTACTTC.

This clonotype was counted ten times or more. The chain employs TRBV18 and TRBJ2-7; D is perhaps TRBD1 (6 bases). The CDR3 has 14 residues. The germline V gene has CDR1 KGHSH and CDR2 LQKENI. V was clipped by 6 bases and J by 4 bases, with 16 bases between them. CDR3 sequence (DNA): TGTGCCAGCTCCCCGGGGACCCAGGGGTACGAGCAGTACTTC. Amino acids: CASSPGTQGYEQYF.

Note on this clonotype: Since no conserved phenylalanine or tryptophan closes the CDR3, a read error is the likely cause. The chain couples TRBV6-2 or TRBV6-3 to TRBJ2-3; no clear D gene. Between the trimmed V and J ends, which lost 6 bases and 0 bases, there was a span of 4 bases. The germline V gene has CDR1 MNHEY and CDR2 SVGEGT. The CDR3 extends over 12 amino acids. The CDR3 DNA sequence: TGTGCCAGCAGGATAAGCACAGATACGCAGTATTTG. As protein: CASRISTDTQYL.

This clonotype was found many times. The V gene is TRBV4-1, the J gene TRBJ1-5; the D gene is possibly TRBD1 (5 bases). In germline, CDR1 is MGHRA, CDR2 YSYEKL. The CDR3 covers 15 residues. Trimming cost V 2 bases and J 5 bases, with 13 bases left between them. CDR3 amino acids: CASSQRDPKDQPQHF. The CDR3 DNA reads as TGCGCCAGCAGCCAACGGGACCCAAAGGATCAGCCCCAGCATTTT.

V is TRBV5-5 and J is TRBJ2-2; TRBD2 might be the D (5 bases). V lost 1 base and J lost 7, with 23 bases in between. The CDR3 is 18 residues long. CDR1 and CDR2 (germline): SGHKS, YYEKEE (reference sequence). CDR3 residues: CASSLTAASLGAGGELFF. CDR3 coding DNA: TGTGCCAGCAGCTTGACCGCCGCTAGTTTGGGAGCAGGCGGGGAGCTGTTTTTT.

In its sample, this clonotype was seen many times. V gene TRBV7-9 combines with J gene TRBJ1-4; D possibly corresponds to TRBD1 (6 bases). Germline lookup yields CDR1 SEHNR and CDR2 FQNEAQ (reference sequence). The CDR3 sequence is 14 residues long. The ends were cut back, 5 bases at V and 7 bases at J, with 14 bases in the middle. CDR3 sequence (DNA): TGTGCCAGCAGCCCGACACAGGGCCGTGAAAAACTGTTTTTT. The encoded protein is CASSPTQGREKLFF.

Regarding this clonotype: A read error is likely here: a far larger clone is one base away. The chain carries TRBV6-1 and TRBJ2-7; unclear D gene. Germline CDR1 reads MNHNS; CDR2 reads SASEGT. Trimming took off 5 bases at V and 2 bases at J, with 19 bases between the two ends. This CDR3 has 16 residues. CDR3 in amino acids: CASSYEVPSNTYEQYF. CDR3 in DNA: TGTGCCAGCAGTTACGAGGTTCCGTCCAACACCTACGAGCAGTACTTC.

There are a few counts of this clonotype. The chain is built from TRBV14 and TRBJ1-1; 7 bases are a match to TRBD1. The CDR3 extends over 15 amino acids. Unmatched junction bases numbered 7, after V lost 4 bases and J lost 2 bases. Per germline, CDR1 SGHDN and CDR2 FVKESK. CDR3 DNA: TGTGCCAGCAGCCTCACAGGGGCAGGTAACACTGAAGCTTTCTTT. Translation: CASSLTGAGNTEAFF.

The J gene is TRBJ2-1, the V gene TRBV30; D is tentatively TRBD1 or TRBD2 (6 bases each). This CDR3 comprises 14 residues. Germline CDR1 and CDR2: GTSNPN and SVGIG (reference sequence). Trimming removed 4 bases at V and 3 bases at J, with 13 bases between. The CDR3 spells CAWNSGAVYNEQFF. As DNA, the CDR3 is TGTGCCTGGAATTCGGGGGCGGTCTACAATGAGCAGTTCTTC.

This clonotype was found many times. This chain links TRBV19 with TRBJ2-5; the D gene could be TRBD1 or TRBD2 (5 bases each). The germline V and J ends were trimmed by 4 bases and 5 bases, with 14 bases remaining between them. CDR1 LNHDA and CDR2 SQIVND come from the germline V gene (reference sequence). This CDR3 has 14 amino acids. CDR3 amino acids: CASSRNGGLETQYF. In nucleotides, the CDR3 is TGTGCCAGTAGTAGAAATGGGGGTTTGGAGACCCAGTACTTC.

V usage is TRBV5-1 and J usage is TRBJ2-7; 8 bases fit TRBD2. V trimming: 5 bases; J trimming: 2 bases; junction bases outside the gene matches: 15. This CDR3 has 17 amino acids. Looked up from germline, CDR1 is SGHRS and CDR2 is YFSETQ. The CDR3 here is CASRGTSWRVYTYEQYF. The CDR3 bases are TGCGCCAGCAGGGGGACTAGTTGGAGGGTGTACACCTACGAGCAGTACTTC.

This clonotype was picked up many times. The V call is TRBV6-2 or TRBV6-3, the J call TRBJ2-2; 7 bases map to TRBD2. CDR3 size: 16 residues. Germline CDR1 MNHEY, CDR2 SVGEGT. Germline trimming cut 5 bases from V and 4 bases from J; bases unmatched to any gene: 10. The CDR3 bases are TGTGCCAGCAGTGCCTTGGGGGAGGGCCTCACCGGGGAGCTGTTTTTT. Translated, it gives CASSALGEGLTGELFF.

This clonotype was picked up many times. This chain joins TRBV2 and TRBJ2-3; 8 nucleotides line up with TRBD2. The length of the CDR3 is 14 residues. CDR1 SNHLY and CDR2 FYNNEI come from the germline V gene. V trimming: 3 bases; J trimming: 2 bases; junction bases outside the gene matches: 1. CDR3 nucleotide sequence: TGTGCCAGCAGTGAGCGGGAGGTCACAGATACGCAGTATTTT. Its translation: CASSEREVTDTQYF.

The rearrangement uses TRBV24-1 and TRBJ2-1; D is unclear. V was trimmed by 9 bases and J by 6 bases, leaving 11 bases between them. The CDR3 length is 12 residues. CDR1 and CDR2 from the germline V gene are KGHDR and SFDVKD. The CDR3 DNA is TGTGCCACCGCCGGCTCGTCCAATGAGCAGTTCTTC. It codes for CATAGSSNEQFF.

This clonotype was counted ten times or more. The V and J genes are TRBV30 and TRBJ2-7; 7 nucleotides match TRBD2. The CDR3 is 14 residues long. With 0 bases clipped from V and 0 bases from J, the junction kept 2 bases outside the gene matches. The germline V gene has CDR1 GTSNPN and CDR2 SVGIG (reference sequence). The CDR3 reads CAWSVGGTSYEQYF. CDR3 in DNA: TGTGCCTGGAGTGTCGGGGGGACCTCCTACGAGCAGTACTTC.

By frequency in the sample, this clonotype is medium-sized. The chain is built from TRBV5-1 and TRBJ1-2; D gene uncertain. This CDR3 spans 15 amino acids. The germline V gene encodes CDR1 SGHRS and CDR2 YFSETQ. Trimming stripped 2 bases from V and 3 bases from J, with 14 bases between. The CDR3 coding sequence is TGCGCCAGCAGCTTTTCGGGAGGTATCGACTATGGCTACACCTTC. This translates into CASSFSGGIDYGYTF.

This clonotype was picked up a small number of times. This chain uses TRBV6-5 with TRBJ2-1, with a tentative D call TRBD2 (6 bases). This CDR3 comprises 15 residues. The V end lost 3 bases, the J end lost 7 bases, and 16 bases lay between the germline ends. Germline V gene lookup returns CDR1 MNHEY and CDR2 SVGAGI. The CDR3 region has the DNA TGTGCCAGCAGTTATGGGCGGGATGGGTCGAATGAGCAGTTCTTC. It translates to CASSYGRDGSNEQFF.

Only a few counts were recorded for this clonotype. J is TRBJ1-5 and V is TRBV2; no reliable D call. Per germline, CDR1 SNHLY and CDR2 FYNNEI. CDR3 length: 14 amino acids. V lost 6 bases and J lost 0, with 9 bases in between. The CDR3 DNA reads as TGTGCCAGCAGGGTGGGGAGTAGCAATCAGCCCCAGCATTTT. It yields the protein CASRVGSSNQPQHF.

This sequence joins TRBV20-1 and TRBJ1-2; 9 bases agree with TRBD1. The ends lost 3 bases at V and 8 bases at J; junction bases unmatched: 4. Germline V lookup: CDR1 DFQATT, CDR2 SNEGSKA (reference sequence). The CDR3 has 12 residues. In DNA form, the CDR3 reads TGCAGTGCTAGGGGGACAGGGACGGGCTACACCTTC. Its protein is CSARGTGTGYTF.

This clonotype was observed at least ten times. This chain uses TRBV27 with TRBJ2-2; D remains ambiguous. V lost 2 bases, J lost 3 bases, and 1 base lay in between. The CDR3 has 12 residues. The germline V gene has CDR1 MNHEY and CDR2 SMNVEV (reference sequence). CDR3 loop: CASSLHTGELFF. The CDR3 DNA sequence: TGTGCCAGCAGTTTACACACCGGGGAGCTGTTTTTT.

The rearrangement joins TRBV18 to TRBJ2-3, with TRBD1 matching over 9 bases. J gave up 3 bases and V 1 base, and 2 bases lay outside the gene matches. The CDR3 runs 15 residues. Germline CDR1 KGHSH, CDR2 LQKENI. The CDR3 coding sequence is TGTGCCAGCTCACCACGGACAGGGGATACAGATACGCAGTATTTT. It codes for CASSPRTGDTDTQYF. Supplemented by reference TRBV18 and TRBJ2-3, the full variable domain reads NAGVMQNPRHLVRRRGQEARLRCSPMKGHSHVYWYRQLPEEGLKFMVYLQKENIIDESGMPKERFSAEFPKEGPSILRIQQVVRGDSAAYFCASSPRTGDTDTQYFGPGTRLTVL.

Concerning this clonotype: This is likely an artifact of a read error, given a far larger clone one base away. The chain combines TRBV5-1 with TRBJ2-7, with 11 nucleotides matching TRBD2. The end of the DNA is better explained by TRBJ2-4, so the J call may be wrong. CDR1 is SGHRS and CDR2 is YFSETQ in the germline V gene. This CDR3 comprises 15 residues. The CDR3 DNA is TGCGCCAGCAGCTTGACTAGCGGGAGATTGTACATTCAGTACTTC. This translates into CASSLTSGRLYIQYF.

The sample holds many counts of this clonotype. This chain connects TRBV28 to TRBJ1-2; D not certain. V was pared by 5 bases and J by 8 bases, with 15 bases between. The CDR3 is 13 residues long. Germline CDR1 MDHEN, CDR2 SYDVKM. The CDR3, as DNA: TGTGCCAGCAGTCCGACGACCTTTATCGGCTACACCTTC. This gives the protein CASSPTTFIGYTF.

As DNA, the CDR3 is TGTGCCAGCATGACCCTACTAGACAAGATCACAGATACGCAGTATTTT. Residues: CASMTLLDKITDTQYF. V is TRBV2 and J is TRBJ2-3, with D tentatively TRBD2 (5 bases). The CDR3 consists of 16 residues. Germline V CDR1 and CDR2: SNHLY, FYNNEI. Trimming removed 7 bases from V and 2 bases from J, with 19 bases in between. The full variable domain, with the rest looked up from reference TRBV2 and TRBJ2-3, is EPEVTQTPSHQVTQMGQEVILRCVPISNHLYFYWYRQILGQKVEFLVSFYNNEISEKSEIFDDQFSVERPDGSNFTLKIRSTKLEDSAMYFCASMTLLDKITDTQYFGPGTRLTVL.

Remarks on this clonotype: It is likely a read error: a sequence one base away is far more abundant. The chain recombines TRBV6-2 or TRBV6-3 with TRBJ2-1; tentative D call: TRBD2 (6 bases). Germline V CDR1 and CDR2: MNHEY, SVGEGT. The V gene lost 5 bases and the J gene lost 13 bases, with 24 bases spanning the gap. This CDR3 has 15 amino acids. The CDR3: CASSPAVTGAETQFF. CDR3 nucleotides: TGTGCCAGCAGTCCCGCTGTGACGGGAGCAGAGACCCAGTTCTTC.

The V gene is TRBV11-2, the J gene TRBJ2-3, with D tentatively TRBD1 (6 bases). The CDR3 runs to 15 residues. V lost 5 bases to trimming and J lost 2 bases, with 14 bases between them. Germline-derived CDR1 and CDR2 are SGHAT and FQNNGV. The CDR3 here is CASSRQASFTDTQYF. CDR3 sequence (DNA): TGTGCCAGCAGCCGACAGGCCTCTTTCACAGATACGCAGTATTTT.